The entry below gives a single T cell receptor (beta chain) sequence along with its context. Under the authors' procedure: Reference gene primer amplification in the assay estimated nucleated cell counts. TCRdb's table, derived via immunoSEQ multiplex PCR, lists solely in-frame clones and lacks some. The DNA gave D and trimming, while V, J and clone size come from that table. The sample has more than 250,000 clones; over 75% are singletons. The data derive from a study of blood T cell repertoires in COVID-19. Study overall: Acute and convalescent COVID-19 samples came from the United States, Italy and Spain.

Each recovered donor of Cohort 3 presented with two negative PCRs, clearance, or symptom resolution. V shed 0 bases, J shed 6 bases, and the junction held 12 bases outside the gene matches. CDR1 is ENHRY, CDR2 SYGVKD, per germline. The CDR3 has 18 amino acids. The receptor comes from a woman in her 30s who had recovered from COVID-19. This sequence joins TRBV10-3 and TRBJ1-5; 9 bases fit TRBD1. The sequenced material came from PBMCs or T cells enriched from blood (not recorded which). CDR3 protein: CAISESLTPSTGGQPQHF. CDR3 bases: TGTGCCATCAGTGAGTCTCTAACCCCTTCGACAGGGGGTCAGCCCCAGCATTTT.